This T cell receptor beta chain is drawn from a study of T-cell memory formation after mild COVID-19. Study-level information: TCR clusters showed largely donor specificity. General study points: That cross-reactive memory joined was suggested by some responding clones appearing in pre-infection memory.

The table lists this clonotype with a few counts. Its specificity is not known. Germline V gives CDR1 LGHNA, CDR2 YNFKEQ. The CDR3 is 13 residues long. The germline V and J ends were trimmed by 4 bases and 8 bases, with 12 bases remaining between them. A single record per CDR3 protein comes from TCRdb applying MiXCR to the 5' RACE reads. The sample lists roughly 350,000 distinct CDR3 sequences; around a fifth were seen once. The clonotype originates from an adult woman who had mild COVID-19 (a few samples of this study predate the infection). Cell type and time point are not known. The rearrangement joins TRBV4-2 to TRBJ2-1; D tentatively reads TRBD1 or TRBD2 (5 bases each). Source material: PBMCs or a T cell subset sorted from them (not recorded which). CDR3 residues: CASSRWGFHEQFF. The CDR3 DNA follows: TGTGCCAGCAGCCGTTGGGGGTTCCATGAGCAGTTCTTC.